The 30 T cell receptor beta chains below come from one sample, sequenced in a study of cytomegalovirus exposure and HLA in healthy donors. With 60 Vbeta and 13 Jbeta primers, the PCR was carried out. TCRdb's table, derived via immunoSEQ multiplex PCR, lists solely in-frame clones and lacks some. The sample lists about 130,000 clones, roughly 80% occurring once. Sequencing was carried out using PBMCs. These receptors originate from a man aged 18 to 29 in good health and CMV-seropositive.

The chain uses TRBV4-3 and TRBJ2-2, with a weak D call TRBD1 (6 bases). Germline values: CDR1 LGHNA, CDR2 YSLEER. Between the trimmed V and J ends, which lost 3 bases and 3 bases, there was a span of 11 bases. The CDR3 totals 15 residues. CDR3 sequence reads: CASSQTSGDTGELFF. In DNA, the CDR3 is TGCGCCAGCAGCCAGACCTCAGGGGACACCGGGGAGCTGTTTTTT.

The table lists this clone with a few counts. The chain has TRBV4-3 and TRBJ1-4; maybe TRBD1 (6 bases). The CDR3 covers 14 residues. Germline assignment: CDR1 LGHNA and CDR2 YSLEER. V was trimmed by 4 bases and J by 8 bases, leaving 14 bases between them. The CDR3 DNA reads TGCGCCAGCAGCCTCATGAAACAGGGAGAAAAACTGTTTTTT. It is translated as CASSLMKQGEKLFF.

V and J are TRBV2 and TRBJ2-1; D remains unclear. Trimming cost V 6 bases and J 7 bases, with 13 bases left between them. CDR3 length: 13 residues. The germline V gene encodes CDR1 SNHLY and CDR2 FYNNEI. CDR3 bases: TGTGCCAGCAGGGCCCGGAGTTATAATGAGCAGTTCTTC. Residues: CASRARSYNEQFF.

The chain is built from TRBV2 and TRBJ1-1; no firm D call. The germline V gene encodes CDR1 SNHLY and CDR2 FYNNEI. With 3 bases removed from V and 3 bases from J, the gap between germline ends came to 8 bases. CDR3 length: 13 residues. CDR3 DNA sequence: TGTGCCAGCAGTGAGGGGAGGGACACTGAAGCTTTCTTT. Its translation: CASSEGRDTEAFF.

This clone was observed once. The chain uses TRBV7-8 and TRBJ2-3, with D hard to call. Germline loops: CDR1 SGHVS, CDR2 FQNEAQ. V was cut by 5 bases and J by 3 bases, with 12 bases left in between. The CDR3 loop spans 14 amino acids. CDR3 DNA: TGTGCCAGCAGCCCCCGCCTCGGGACAGATACGCAGTATTTT. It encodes CASSPRLGTDTQYF.

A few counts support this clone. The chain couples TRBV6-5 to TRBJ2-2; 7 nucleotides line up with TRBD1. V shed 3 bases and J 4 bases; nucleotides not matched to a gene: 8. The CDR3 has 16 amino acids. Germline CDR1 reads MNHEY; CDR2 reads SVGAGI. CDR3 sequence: CASSYSEQGSTGELFF. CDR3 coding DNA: TGTGCCAGCAGTTATTCCGAACAGGGGTCCACCGGGGAGCTGTTTTTT.

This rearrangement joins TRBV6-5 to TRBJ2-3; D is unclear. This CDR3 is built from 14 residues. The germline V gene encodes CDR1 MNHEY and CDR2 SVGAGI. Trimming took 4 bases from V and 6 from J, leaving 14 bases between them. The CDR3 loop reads CASSSPNRVDTQYF. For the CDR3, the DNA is TGTGCCAGCAGTTCCCCGAACCGAGTTGATACGCAGTATTTT.

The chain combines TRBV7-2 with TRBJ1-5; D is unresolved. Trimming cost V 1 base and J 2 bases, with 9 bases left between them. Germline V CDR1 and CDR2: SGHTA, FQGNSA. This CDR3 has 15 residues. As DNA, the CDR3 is TGTGCCAGCAGCTTAGGAGAATATGGCAATCAGCCCCAGCATTTT. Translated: CASSLGEYGNQPQHF.

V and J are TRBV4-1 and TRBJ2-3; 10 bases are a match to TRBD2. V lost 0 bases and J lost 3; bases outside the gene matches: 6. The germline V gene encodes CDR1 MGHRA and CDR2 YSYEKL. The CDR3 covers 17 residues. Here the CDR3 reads CASSQDPSGRGTDTQYF. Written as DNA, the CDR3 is TGCGCCAGCAGCCAAGACCCCAGCGGGAGGGGGACAGATACGCAGTATTTT.

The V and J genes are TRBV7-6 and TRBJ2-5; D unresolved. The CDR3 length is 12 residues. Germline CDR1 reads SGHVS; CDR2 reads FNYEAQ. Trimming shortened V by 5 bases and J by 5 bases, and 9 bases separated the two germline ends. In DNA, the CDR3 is TGTGCCAGCAGCCGTGCGTCCGAGACCCAGTACTTC. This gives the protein CASSRASETQYF.

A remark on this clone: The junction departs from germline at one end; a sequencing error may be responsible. CDR3 sequence (DNA): TGTTCCAGCAGCCTCTCGGGAGGGACCCGCACAGATACGCAGTATTTT. Translating gives CSSSLSGGTRTDTQYF. The chain carries TRBV7-9 and TRBJ2-3; 8 nucleotides align to TRBD2. Per germline, CDR1 SEHNR and CDR2 FQNEAQ (reference sequence). CDR3 length equals 16 residues.

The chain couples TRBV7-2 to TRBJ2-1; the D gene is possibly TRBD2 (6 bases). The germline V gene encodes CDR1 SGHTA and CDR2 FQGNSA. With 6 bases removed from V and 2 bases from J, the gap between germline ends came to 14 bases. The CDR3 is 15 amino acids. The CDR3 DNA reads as TGTGCCAGCAGAGCTAGCGTCCAGACCTACAATGAGCAGTTCTTC. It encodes CASRASVQTYNEQFF.

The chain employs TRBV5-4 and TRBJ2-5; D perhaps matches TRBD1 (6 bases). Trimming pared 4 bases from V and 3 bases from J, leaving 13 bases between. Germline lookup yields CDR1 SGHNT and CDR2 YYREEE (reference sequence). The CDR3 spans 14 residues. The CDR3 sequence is CASSGRGREETQYF. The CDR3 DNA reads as TGTGCCAGCAGCGGCAGGGGTAGGGAAGAGACCCAGTACTTC. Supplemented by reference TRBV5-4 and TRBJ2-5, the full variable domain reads ETGVTQSPTHLIKTRGQQVTLRCSSQSGHNTVSWYQQALGQGPQFIFQYYREEENGRGNFPPRFSGLQFPNYSSELNVNALELDDSALYLCASSGRGREETQYFGPGTRLLVL.

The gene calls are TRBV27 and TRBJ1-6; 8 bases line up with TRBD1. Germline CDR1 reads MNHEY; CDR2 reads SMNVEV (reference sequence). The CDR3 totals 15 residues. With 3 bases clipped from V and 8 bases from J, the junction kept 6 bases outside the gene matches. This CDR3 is CASSFSDRADSPLHF. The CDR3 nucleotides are TGTGCCAGCAGTTTCTCGGACAGGGCTGATTCACCCCTCCACTTT.

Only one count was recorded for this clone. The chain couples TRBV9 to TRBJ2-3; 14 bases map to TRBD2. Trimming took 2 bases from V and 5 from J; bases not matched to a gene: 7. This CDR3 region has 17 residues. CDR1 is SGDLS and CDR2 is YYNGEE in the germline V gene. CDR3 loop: CASSVVGLAGEGDTQYF. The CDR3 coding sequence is TGTGCCAGCAGCGTGGTGGGACTAGCGGGAGAGGGAGATACGCAGTATTTT. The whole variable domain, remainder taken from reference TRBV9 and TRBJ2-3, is DSGVTQTPKHLITATGQRVTLRCSPRSGDLSVYWYQQSLDQGLQFLIQYYNGEERAKGNILERFSAQQFPDLHSELNLSSLELGDSALYFCASSVVGLAGEGDTQYFGPGTRLTVL.

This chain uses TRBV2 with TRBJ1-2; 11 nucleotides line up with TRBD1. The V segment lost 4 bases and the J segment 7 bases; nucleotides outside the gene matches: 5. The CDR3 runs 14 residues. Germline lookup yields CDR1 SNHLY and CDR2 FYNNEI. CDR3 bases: TGTGCCAGCAGTGGGGGACAGGGGGTGGGTGGCTACACCTTC. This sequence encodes CASSGGQGVGGYTF.

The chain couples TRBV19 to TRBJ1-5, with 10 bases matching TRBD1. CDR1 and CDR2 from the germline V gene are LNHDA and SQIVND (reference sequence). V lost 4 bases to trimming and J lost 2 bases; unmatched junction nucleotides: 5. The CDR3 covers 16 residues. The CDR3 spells CASSNRDRGRNQPQHF. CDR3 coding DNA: TGTGCCAGTAGTAACCGGGACAGGGGCCGCAATCAGCCCCAGCATTTT.

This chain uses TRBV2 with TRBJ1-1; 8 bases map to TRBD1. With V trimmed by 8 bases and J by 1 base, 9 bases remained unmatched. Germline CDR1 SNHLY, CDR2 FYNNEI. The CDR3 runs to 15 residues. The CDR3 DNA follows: TGTGCCAGCCGACCAGGGGGCAGGGGGAACACTGAAGCTTTCTTT. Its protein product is CASRPGGRGNTEAFF.

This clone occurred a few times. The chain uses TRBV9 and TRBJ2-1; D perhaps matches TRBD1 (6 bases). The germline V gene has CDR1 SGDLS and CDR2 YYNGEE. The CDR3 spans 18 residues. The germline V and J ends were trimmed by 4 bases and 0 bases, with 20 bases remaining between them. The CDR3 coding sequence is TGTGCCAGCAGCTCCCCTGAGGATACAGGGAGCTCCTACAATGAGCAGTTCTTC. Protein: CASSSPEDTGSSYNEQFF. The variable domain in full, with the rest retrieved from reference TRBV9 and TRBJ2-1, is DSGVTQTPKHLITATGQRVTLRCSPRSGDLSVYWYQQSLDQGLQFLIQYYNGEERAKGNILERFSAQQFPDLHSELNLSSLELGDSALYFCASSSPEDTGSSYNEQFFGPGTRLTVL.

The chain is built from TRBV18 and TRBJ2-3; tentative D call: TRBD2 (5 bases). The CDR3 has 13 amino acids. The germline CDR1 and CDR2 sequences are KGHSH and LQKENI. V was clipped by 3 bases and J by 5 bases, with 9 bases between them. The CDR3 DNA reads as TGTGCCAGCTCACCTGTAGAGGGAGATACGCAGTATTTT. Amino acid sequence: CASSPVEGDTQYF.

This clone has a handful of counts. CDR3 nucleotide sequence: TGCGCCAGCAGCTTGGACGGACAGTTTTTTAGATTCTTC. This sequence encodes CASSLDGQFFRFF. V gene TRBV5-1 combines with J gene TRBJ2-1; D possibly corresponds to TRBD1 (6 bases). The CDR3 runs 13 residues. V was clipped by 0 bases and J by 16 bases, with 17 bases between them. Looked up from germline, CDR1 is SGHRS and CDR2 is YFSETQ.

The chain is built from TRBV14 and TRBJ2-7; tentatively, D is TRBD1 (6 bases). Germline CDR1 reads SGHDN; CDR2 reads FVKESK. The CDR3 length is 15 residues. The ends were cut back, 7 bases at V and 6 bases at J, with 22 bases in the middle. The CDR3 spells CASTDGRPGTREQYF. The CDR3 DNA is TGTGCCAGCACCGACGGTCGGCCAGGGACACGCGAGCAGTACTTC.

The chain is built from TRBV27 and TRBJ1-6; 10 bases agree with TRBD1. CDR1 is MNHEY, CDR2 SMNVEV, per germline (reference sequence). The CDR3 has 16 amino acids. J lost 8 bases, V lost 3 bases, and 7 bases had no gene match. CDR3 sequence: CASSFVDRGVYSPLHF. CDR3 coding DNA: TGTGCCAGCAGTTTTGTGGACAGGGGGGTTTATTCACCCCTCCACTTT.

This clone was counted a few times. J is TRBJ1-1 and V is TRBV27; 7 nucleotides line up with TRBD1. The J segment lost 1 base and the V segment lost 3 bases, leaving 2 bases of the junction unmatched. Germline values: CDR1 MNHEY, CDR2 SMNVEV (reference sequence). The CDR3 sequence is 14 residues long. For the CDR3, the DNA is TGTGCCAGCAGTTTCGACAGGGCGAACACTGAAGCTTTCTTT. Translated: CASSFDRANTEAFF.

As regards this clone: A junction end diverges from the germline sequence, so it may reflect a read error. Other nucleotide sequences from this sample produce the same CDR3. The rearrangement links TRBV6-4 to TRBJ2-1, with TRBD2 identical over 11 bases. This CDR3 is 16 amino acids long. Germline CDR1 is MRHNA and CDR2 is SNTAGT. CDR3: CASSDSTSGDYNEQFF. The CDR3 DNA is TGCGCCAGCAGTGACTCGACTAGCGGGGACTACAATGAGCAGTTCTTC.

The CDR3 here is CASSVTGGGSPSYEQYF. CDR3 coding DNA: TGTGCCAGCAGTGTCACGGGGGGGGGCTCCCCCTCCTACGAGCAGTACTTC. This chain uses TRBV6-1 with TRBJ2-7, with 8 bases that match TRBD2. The V segment lost 4 bases and the J segment 0 bases; nucleotides outside the gene matches: 11. CDR3 length: 17 amino acids. Germline lookup yields CDR1 MNHNS and CDR2 SASEGT.

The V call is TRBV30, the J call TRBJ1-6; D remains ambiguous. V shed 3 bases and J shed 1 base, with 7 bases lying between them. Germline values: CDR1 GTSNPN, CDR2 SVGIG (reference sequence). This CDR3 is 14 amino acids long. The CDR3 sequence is CAWRTGSYNSPLHF. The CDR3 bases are TGTGCCTGGAGGACCGGGTCCTATAATTCACCCCTCCACTTT.

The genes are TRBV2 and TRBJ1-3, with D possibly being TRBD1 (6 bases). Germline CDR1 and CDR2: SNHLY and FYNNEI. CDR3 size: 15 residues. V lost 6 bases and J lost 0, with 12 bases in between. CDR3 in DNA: TGTGCCAGCAGACCGGACAGCATCTCTGGAAACACCATATATTTT. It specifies CASRPDSISGNTIYF.

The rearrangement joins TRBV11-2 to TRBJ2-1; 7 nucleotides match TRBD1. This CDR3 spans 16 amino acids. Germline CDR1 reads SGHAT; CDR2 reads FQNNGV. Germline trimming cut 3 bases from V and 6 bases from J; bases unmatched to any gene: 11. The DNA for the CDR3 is TGTGCCAGCAGCTTTAGGGACAGTTTGTTGAGCAATGAGCAGTTCTTC. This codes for CASSFRDSLLSNEQFF.

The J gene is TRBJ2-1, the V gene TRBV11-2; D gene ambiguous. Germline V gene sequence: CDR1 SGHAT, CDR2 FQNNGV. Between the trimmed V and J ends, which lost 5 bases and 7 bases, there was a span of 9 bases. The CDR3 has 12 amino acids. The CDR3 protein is CASSQSLNEQFF. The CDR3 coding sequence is TGTGCCAGCAGCCAATCCCTAAATGAGCAGTTCTTC.